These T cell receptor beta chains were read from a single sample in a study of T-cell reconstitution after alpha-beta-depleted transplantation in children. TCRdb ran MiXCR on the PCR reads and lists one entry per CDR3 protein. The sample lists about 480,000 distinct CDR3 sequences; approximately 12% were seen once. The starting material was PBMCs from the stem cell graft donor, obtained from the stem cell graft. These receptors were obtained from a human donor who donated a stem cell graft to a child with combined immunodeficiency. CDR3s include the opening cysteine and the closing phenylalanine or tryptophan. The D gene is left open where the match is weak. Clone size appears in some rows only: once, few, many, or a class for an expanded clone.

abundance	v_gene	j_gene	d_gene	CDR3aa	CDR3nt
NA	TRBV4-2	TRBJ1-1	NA	CASSPRVLGGTEAFF	TGTGCCAGCAGCCCTAGGGTCCTAGGAGGGACTGAAGCTTTCTTT
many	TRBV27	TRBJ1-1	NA	CASSLSGGRAEAFF	TGTGCCAGCAGTTTAAGCGGGGGTAGGGCTGAAGCTTTCTTT
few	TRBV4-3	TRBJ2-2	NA	CASSQAPGNDLGELFF	TGCGCCAGCAGCCAAGCCCCTGGGAATGATCTCGGGGAGCTGTTTTTT
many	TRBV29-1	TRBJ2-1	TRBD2	CSVNGLARNNEQFF	TGCAGCGTCAATGGACTAGCGCGAAACAATGAGCAGTTCTTC
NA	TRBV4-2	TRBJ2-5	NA	CASGLSLQGVETQYF	TGTGCCAGCGGCCTGTCCTTGCAGGGCGTGGAGACCCAGTACTTC
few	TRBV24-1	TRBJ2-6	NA	CATSDWTAGANVLTF	TGTGCCACCAGTGATTGGACAGCTGGGGCCAACGTCCTGACTTTC
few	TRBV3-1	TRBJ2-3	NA	CASSHGVVLDTQYF	TGTGCCAGCAGCCATGGAGTCGTGTTGGATACGCAGTATTTT
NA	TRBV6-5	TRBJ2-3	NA	CASSYGAGAKGDTQYF	TGTGCCAGCAGTTACGGAGCTGGGGCTAAGGGAGATACGCAGTATTTT
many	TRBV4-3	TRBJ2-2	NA	CASSQHRAGTGELFF	TGCGCCAGCAGCCAACACAGGGCCGGCACCGGGGAGCTGTTTTTT
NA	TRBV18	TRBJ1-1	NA	CASSPSGFNTEAFF	TGTGCCAGCTCACCATCTGGGTTCAACACTGAAGCTTTCTTT
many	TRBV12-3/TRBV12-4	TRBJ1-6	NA	CASSWGYNSPLHF	TGTGCCAGCAGCTGGGGTTATAATTCACCCCTCCACTTT
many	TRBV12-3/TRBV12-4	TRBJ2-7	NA	CASSHLGGGIEQYF	TGTGCCAGCAGTCACCTGGGGGGAGGAATCGAGCAGTACTTC
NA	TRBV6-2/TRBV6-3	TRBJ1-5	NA	CASSLNRGRRNQPQHF	TGTGCCAGCAGTTTAAATAGGGGGAGGCGCAATCAGCCCCAGCATTTT
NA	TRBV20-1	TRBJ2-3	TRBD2	CSAGVGGRLDTEYF	TGCAGTGCTGGGGTGGGCGGGAGGTTGGATACGGAGTATTTT
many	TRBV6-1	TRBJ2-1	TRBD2	CASRKIAGGTYNEQFF	TGTGCCAGCAGAAAAATAGCGGGAGGTACCTACAATGAGCAGTTCTTC
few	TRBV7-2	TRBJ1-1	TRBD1	CASSPLWGQGTAEAFF	TGTGCCAGCAGCCCCTTATGGGGACAGGGGACCGCTGAAGCTTTCTTT
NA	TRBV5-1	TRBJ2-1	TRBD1	CASSLTGDAYNEQFF	TGCGCCAGCAGCTTAACAGGGGACGCCTACAATGAGCAGTTCTTC
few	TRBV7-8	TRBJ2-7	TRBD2	CASSEVAGASYEQYF	TGTGCCAGCAGCGAAGTAGCGGGGGCCTCCTACGAGCAGTACTTC
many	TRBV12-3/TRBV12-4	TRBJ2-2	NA	CASSTDPQGRKELFF	TGTGCCAGCAGCACCGACCCCCAAGGTCGGAAGGAGCTGTTTTTT
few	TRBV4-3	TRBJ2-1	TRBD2	CASSQDSLAVVWDEQFF	TGCGCCAGCAGCCAAGATTCCCTAGCGGTGGTGTGGGATGAGCAGTTCTTC
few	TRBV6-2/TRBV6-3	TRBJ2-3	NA	CASTIYGMDTQYF	TGTGCCAGCACAATATACGGGATGGATACGCAGTATTTT
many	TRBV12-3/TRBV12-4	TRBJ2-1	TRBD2	CASRGTTSSYNEQFF	TGTGCCAGCAGGGGGACTACAAGCTCCTACAATGAGCAGTTCTTC
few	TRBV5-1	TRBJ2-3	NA	CASSLFGPTDTQYF	TGCGCCAGCAGCTTGTTTGGACCCACAGATACGCAGTATTTT
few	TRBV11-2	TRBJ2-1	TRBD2	CASSYRRGTSGSSYNEQFF	TGTGCCAGCAGCTACCGTCGGGGGACTAGCGGAAGCTCCTACAATGAGCAGTTCTTC
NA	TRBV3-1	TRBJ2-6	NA	CASRGPGANVLTF	TGTGCCAGCAGGGGTCCTGGGGCCAACGTCCTGACTTTC
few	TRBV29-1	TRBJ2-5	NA	CSVVQRFQETQYF	TGCAGCGTTGTGCAACGGTTCCAAGAGACCCAGTACTTC
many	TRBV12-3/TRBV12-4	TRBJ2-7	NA	CASSGGTTYEQYF	TGTGCCAGCTCCGGCGGGACCACCTACGAGCAGTACTTC
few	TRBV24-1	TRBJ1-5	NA	CATGPGRRSNQPQHF	TGTGCCACGGGACCGGGCCGGCGGAGCAATCAGCCCCAGCATTTT
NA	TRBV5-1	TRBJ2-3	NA	CASSLTRGDADTQYF	TGCGCCAGCAGCTTGACTAGGGGCGACGCAGATACGCAGTATTTT
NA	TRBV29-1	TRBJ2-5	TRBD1	CSVGPFPGQGLELETQYF	TGCAGCGTTGGCCCTTTTCCGGGACAGGGCCTCGAGCTAGAGACCCAGTACTTC
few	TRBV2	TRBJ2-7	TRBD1	CASRPGQGPHEQYF	TGTGCCAGCAGACCAGGACAGGGGCCCCACGAGCAGTACTTC
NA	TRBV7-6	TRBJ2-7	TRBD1	CASSPGQGNSYEQYF	TGTGCCAGCAGCCCCGGACAGGGGAACTCCTACGAGCAGTACTTC
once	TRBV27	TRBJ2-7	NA	CASSLNLEYSTYEEYF	TGTGCCAGCAGTTTAAATTTGGAGTATTCAACCTACGAGGAGTACTTC